This T cell receptor beta chain was observed in a study of T-cell memory formation after mild COVID-19. Study as a whole: TCR clusters mostly belonged to single donors.

V gave up 4 bases and J gave up 0 bases, with 13 bases separating them. This CDR3 region has 15 residues. CDR1 is MNHEY and CDR2 is SVGAGI in the germline V gene. TCRdb itself ran the 5' RACE reads through MiXCR, one entry per CDR3 protein. Of 550,000 to 650,000 distinct CDR3 sequences listed, 17% were seen once; the top ten hold about 8.1%. Findings and caveats of the study: Clones shrinking from day 15 to 85 showed even CD4/CD8 mixes; later expanders tilted CD4+. Researchers could not confirm that second-wave clones peaking on day 37 targeted SARS-CoV-2. Cross-reactive memory appears to have joined, as suggested by some responding clones showing up in pre-infection memory.

On this clonotype: Antigen specificity is unknown.

Sequenced input: PBMCs or a T cell subset sorted from them (not recorded which). The chain carries TRBV6-5 and TRBJ2-7, with a tentative D call TRBD2 (5 bases). The TCR comes from an adult woman who had mild COVID-19 (a few samples of this study predate the infection). Cell type and time point are not known. CDR3 loop: CASSSPYGSSYEQYF. The CDR3 DNA sequence: TGTGCCAGCAGTTCCCCCTATGGGAGCTCCTACGAGCAGTACTTC.